Listed below are T cell receptor beta chains from one sample, sequenced in a study of graft-versus-host responses after intestinal transplantation. Sequenced by immunoSEQ multiplex PCR; TCRdb stores in-frame clones only, minus some. The data contain just over 85,000 clones, around 92% of them singletons. No antigens are known for them. The sequencing used unstimulated CD8+ T cells sorted from spleen or lymph node cells, collected before transplant. These TCRs come from a human donor who was the organ donor for an intestinal transplant. The CDR3 runs from the conserved cysteine through the conserved F or W. The D gene is left open where the match is weak. Size is stated for part of the rows, as once, few or many counts, or as a class when the clone is expanded.

abundance: -
v_gene: TRBV25-1
j_gene: TRBJ2-3
d_gene: TRBD2
CDR3aa: CASRSSGGAGRTQYF
CDR3nt: TGTGCCAGCAGGAGTAGCGGGGGGGCCGGTCGTACGCAGTATTTT

abundance: -
v_gene: TRBV13
j_gene: TRBJ1-2
d_gene: TRBD1
CDR3aa: CASSLGTGDGYTF
CDR3nt: TGTGCCAGCAGCTTAGGGACAGGGGATGGCTACACCTTC

abundance: once
v_gene: TRBV27
j_gene: TRBJ2-7
d_gene: TRBD2
CDR3aa: CASSWEGSYEQYF
CDR3nt: TGTGCCAGCAGTTGGGAGGGTAGCTACGAGCAGTACTTC

abundance: once
v_gene: TRBV4-3
j_gene: TRBJ2-5
d_gene: -
CDR3aa: CASSQGELASETQYF
CDR3nt: TGCGCCAGCAGCCAAGGAGAGCTAGCGTCCGAGACCCAGTACTTC

abundance: -
v_gene: TRBV4-3
j_gene: TRBJ1-2
d_gene: -
CDR3aa: CASSHIISGDGYTF
CDR3nt: TGCGCCAGCAGCCACATAATTTCAGGGGATGGCTACACCTTC

abundance: -
v_gene: TRBV4-1
j_gene: TRBJ1-1
d_gene: -
CDR3aa: CASSQDEEGRPEAFF
CDR3nt: TGCGCCAGCAGCCAAGATGAGGAGGGGCGCCCTGAAGCTTTCTTT

abundance: -
v_gene: TRBV7-9
j_gene: TRBJ1-2
d_gene: TRBD1
CDR3aa: CASSLAGTGAPHYGYTF
CDR3nt: TGTGCCAGCAGCTTGGCCGGGACAGGGGCCCCTCATTATGGCTACACCTTC

abundance: -
v_gene: TRBV15
j_gene: TRBJ1-5
d_gene: -
CDR3aa: CATSLVSNQPQHF
CDR3nt: TGTGCCACCAGCCTAGTTAGCAATCAGCCCCAGCATTTT

abundance: -
v_gene: TRBV19
j_gene: TRBJ2-7
d_gene: -
CDR3aa: CASNQGPSSYEQYF
CDR3nt: TGTGCCAGTAACCAGGGGCCAAGCTCCTACGAGCAGTACTTC

abundance: once
v_gene: TRBV5-1
j_gene: TRBJ2-5
d_gene: -
CDR3aa: CASSPGLVNWETQYF
CDR3nt: TGCGCCAGCAGCCCGGGACTCGTGAATTGGGAGACCCAGTACTTC

abundance: -
v_gene: TRBV5-8
j_gene: TRBJ1-5
d_gene: -
CDR3aa: CASSLAAISNQPQHF
CDR3nt: TGTGCCAGCAGCTTGGCTGCGATTAGCAATCAGCCCCAGCATTTT

abundance: -
v_gene: TRBV7-9
j_gene: TRBJ1-2
d_gene: TRBD1
CDR3aa: CASSDRDRANYGYTF
CDR3nt: TGTGCCAGCAGCGACCGGGACAGGGCTAACTATGGCTACACCTTC

abundance: -
v_gene: TRBV5-6
j_gene: TRBJ1-4
d_gene: -
CDR3aa: CASSLGQGFEKLFF
CDR3nt: TGTGCCAGCAGCTTGGGGCAGGGGTTCGAAAAACTGTTTTTT

abundance: -
v_gene: TRBV11-2
j_gene: TRBJ2-7
d_gene: -
CDR3aa: CASSLASAISYEQYF
CDR3nt: TGTGCCAGCAGCTTAGCTAGCGCCATCTCCTACGAGCAGTACTTC

abundance: once
v_gene: TRBV7-9
j_gene: TRBJ1-6
d_gene: -
CDR3aa: CASSSGGTGGSPLHF
CDR3nt: TGTGCCAGCAGCTCCGGCGGGACCGGAGGTTCACCCCTCCACTTT

abundance: -
v_gene: TRBV5-8
j_gene: TRBJ2-7
d_gene: TRBD1
CDR3aa: CASSAGTASEQYF
CDR3nt: TGTGCCAGCAGCGCCGGGACAGCTAGCGAGCAGTACTTC

abundance: few
v_gene: TRBV7-9
j_gene: TRBJ1-5
d_gene: -
CDR3aa: CASSSPRGPQHF
CDR3nt: TGTGCCAGCAGCTCCCCGCGAGGGCCCCAGCATTTT

abundance: -
v_gene: TRBV6-5
j_gene: TRBJ1-2
d_gene: TRBD1
CDR3aa: CASSYSDRVDYTF
CDR3nt: TGTGCCAGCAGTTACTCCGACAGGGTTGATTACACCTTC

abundance: once
v_gene: TRBV4-1
j_gene: TRBJ2-5
d_gene: -
CDR3aa: CASSQDGGETQYF
CDR3nt: TGCGCCAGCAGCCAAGATGGGGGGGAGACCCAGTACTTC

abundance: -
v_gene: TRBV7-9
j_gene: TRBJ2-1
d_gene: -
CDR3aa: CASSVGAYNEQFF
CDR3nt: TGTGCCAGCAGCGTAGGAGCCTACAATGAGCAGTTCTTC

abundance: -
v_gene: TRBV5-6
j_gene: TRBJ2-7
d_gene: -
CDR3aa: CASSLRTSPYEQYF
CDR3nt: TGTGCCAGCAGCTTGCGGACATCCCCCTACGAGCAGTACTTC

abundance: -
v_gene: TRBV28
j_gene: TRBJ2-2
d_gene: -
CDR3aa: CASSWAWTLTGELLF
CDR3nt: TGTGCCAGCAGTTGGGCCTGGACGCTCACCGGGGAGCTGCTTTTT

abundance: -
v_gene: TRBV27
j_gene: TRBJ1-6
d_gene: -
CDR3aa: CASSFRDYLRSPLHF
CDR3nt: TGTGCCAGCAGTTTCCGGGACTACCTTAGGTCACCCCTCCACTTT

abundance: -
v_gene: TRBV2
j_gene: TRBJ2-3
d_gene: TRBD1
CDR3aa: CASSVLGGPDTQYF
CDR3nt: TGTGCCAGCAGTGTACTAGGGGGCCCAGATACGCAGTATTTT

abundance: -
v_gene: TRBV27
j_gene: TRBJ2-7
d_gene: TRBD2
CDR3aa: CASSMRGGGWYEQYF
CDR3nt: TGTGCCAGCAGTATGCGGGGGGGCGGTTGGTACGAGCAGTACTTC

abundance: -
v_gene: TRBV5-1
j_gene: TRBJ2-7
d_gene: -
CDR3aa: CASSLVQDYEQYF
CDR3nt: TGCGCCAGCAGCTTGGTCCAGGACTACGAGCAGTACTTC

abundance: once
v_gene: TRBV27
j_gene: TRBJ2-1
d_gene: TRBD2
CDR3aa: CASSPSGLFFNEQFF
CDR3nt: TGTGCCAGCAGTCCTAGCGGCTTATTTTTCAATGAGCAGTTCTTC

abundance: -
v_gene: TRBV2
j_gene: TRBJ1-5
d_gene: TRBD1
CDR3aa: CASDRVGQPQHF
CDR3nt: TGTGCCAGCGACAGGGTTGGGCAGCCCCAGCATTTT

abundance: -
v_gene: TRBV7-9
j_gene: TRBJ2-3
d_gene: TRBD2
CDR3aa: CASSFLAVTDTQYF
CDR3nt: TGTGCCAGCAGCTTCCTAGCGGTCACAGATACGCAGTATTTT

abundance: -
v_gene: TRBV10-3
j_gene: TRBJ1-6
d_gene: -
CDR3aa: CAISESTGSNSPLHF
CDR3nt: TGTGCCATCAGTGAGTCTACAGGGTCTAATTCACCCCTCCACTTT

abundance: -
v_gene: TRBV7-9
j_gene: TRBJ2-7
d_gene: -
CDR3aa: CASSPRTGGYEQYF
CDR3nt: TGTGCCAGCAGCCCCCGGACAGGAGGGTACGAGCAGTACTTC

abundance: -
v_gene: TRBV6-1
j_gene: TRBJ1-2
d_gene: -
CDR3aa: CASSELGVANYGYTF
CDR3nt: TGTGCCAGCAGTGAACTAGGGGTTGCTAACTATGGCTACACCTTC

abundance: -
v_gene: TRBV27
j_gene: TRBJ1-2
d_gene: TRBD1
CDR3aa: CASSLSRGGIYYGYTF
CDR3nt: TGTGCCAGCAGTTTATCAAGAGGGGGCATTTACTATGGCTACACCTTC

abundance: -
v_gene: TRBV7-8
j_gene: TRBJ1-1
d_gene: -
CDR3aa: CASRSPGNTEAFF
CDR3nt: TGTGCCAGCAGATCCCCCGGTAACACTGAAGCTTTCTTT

abundance: -
v_gene: TRBV27
j_gene: TRBJ1-2
d_gene: -
CDR3aa: CASSLGRNYGYTF
CDR3nt: TGTGCCAGCAGTTTAGGGAGAAACTATGGCTACACCTTC

abundance: -
v_gene: TRBV14
j_gene: TRBJ2-7
d_gene: TRBD1
CDR3aa: CASSQVRRDRVSHEQYF
CDR3nt: TGTGCCAGCAGCCAAGTTCGGCGGGACAGGGTTTCGCACGAGCAGTACTTC

abundance: -
v_gene: TRBV7-2
j_gene: TRBJ2-3
d_gene: TRBD2
CDR3aa: CASGSSGTDTQYF
CDR3nt: TGTGCCAGCGGCTCTAGCGGGACAGATACGCAGTATTTT

abundance: -
v_gene: TRBV5-1
j_gene: TRBJ2-2
d_gene: TRBD1
CDR3aa: CASSPRQGSLPGELFF
CDR3nt: TGCGCCAGCAGCCCCCGACAGGGGAGTTTGCCCGGGGAGCTGTTTTTT

abundance: once
v_gene: TRBV11-2
j_gene: TRBJ2-7
d_gene: -
CDR3aa: CASSLSLQGLVYEQYF
CDR3nt: TGTGCCAGCAGCTTGTCCCTCCAGGGGTTAGTCTACGAGCAGTACTTC

abundance: -
v_gene: TRBV27
j_gene: TRBJ2-7
d_gene: -
CDR3aa: CASSSGYDYEQYF
CDR3nt: TGTGCCAGCAGTTCCGGGTATGACTACGAGCAGTACTTC

abundance: -
v_gene: TRBV5-1
j_gene: TRBJ2-7
d_gene: TRBD2
CDR3aa: CASERTSGSYEQYF
CDR3nt: TGCGCCAGCGAGCGGACTAGCGGGTCCTACGAGCAGTACTTC